What follows are 2 T cell receptor beta chains derived from one specimen sequenced in a study of cytomegalovirus exposure and HLA in healthy donors. This PCR relied on a set of 60 Vbeta primers and 13 Jbeta primers. The method was immunoSEQ multiplex PCR; TCRdb's version includes in-frame clones alone and lacks a portion of them. This sample has about 150,000 clones, with 64% found just once. Sequences were obtained from PBMCs. These receptors were obtained from a woman in her 30s in good health and CMV-seropositive.

J is TRBJ2-3 and V is TRBV5-1, with TRBD1 identical over 9 bases. The CDR3 is made up of 17 amino acids. Germline CDR1 reads SGHRS; CDR2 reads YFSETQ. The J segment lost 2 bases and the V segment lost 2 bases, leaving 9 bases of the junction unmatched. CDR3 sequence reads: CASSLNRGQGSTDTQYF. The CDR3 DNA is TGCGCCAGCAGCTTAAACAGGGGGCAAGGTTCCACAGATACGCAGTATTTT.

This clone was found a few times. Its ends do not fully match the called genes, so a read error is possible. This chain links TRBV15 with TRBJ2-3; no firm D call. This CDR3 has 14 residues. Germline loops: CDR1 LNHNV, CDR2 YYDKDF (reference sequence). The CDR3, as DNA: TGTGCCACCAGCAGGCAGATGGGCACTGATACGCAGTATTTT. Encoded protein: CATSRQMGTDTQYF.